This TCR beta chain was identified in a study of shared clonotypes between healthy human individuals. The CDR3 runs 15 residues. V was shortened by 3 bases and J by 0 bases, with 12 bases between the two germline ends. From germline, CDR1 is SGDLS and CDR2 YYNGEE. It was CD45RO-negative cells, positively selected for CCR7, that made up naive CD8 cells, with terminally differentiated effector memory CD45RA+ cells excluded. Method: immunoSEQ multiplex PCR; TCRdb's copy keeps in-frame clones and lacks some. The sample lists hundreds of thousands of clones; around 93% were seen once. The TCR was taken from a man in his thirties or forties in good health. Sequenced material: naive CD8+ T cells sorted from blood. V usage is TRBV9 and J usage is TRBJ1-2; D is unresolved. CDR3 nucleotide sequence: TGTGCCAGCAGCGGCGGATCGATAGCTAACTATGGCTACACCTTC. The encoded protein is CASSGGSIANYGYTF. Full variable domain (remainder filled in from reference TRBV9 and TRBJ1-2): DSGVTQTPKHLITATGQRVTLRCSPRSGDLSVYWYQQSLDQGLQFLIQYYNGEERAKGNILERFSAQQFPDLHSELNLSSLELGDSALYFCASSGGSIANYGYTFGSGTRLTVV.